The clone carrying this TCR beta chain was found many times. Its antigen is as yet unknown. Per germline, CDR1 SGHAT and CDR2 FQNNGV. This CDR3 is built from 15 residues. V was cut by 5 bases and J by 0 bases, with 11 bases left in between. These data originate in a study of T cells in Graves' hyperthyroidism and ophthalmopathy. Using RNA transcripts as the source, TCR beta CDR3 regions were amplified. When the TCR CDR3 underwent first-round RT-PCR, the HTBI primer set was used. One entry per CDR3 protein results from TCRdb running MiXCR on the multiplex PCR reads. Here the sample spans roughly 640,000 distinct CDR3 sequences, roughly 15% being singletons. Study-wide results and limits: Among thyroid clonotypes expanded above 0.001, most also appeared in blood.

Sequencing was performed on blood. This TCR came from a woman aged 40-49 years with Graves' ophthalmopathy. This chain links TRBV11-2 with TRBJ1-3; D remains ambiguous. The CDR3 region has the DNA TGTGCCAGCAGCGACCTTCGGTTCTCTGGAAACACCATATATTTT. Translation: CASSDLRFSGNTIYF.